Presented here are 5 T cell receptor beta chains from one specimen sequenced in a study of blood T cell repertoires in COVID-19. Assay used: immunoSEQ multiplex PCR; TCRdb lists only in-frame clones, some missing. The data hold roughly 190,000 clones, with around nine tenths observed a single time. The sequencing input was peripheral blood. All receptors derive from a man aged 55 to 70 with active or convalescent COVID-19.

This chain joins TRBV5-5 and TRBJ1-1, with TRBD1 matching 8 bases. With V trimmed by 6 bases and J by 7 bases, 8 bases remained unmatched. Germline V gene sequence: CDR1 SGHKS, CDR2 YYEKEE (reference sequence). CDR3 length: 13 amino acids. As DNA, the CDR3 is TGTGCCAGCAACCTCCCCGGGACAGGTGAAGCTTTCTTT. This gives the protein CASNLPGTGEAFF.

The chain uses TRBV4-2 and TRBJ1-6; TRBD1 matches 8 bases. Trimming cost V 0 bases and J 10 bases; bases outside gene matches: 11. CDR1 is LGHNA, CDR2 YNFKEQ, per germline. The CDR3 loop spans 17 amino acids. The CDR3, as DNA: TGTGCCAGCAGCCAAGATTCTTTATGGACAGGGTCCTCACCCCTCCACTTT. Encoded protein: CASSQDSLWTGSSPLHF.

This chain connects TRBV7-2 to TRBJ1-2, with D possibly TRBD1 on 6 matching bases. CDR1 is SGHTA and CDR2 is FQGNSA in the germline V gene. The CDR3 totals 15 residues. Trimming pared 2 bases from V and 7 bases from J, leaving 17 bases between. CDR3 protein: CASSLWGQGYSGYTF. The CDR3, as DNA: TGTGCCAGCAGCTTATGGGGCCAGGGGTATAGTGGCTACACCTTC.

A single count supports this clone. This chain uses TRBV5-8 with TRBJ1-1; 8 nucleotides match TRBD1. The junction had 6 bases not matched to a gene; V was cut back by 4 bases and J by 4 bases. The CDR3 runs to 14 residues. CDR1 is SGHTS and CDR2 is YDEGEE in the germline V gene. The CDR3 sequence is CASSPRGRGTEAFF. CDR3 sequence (DNA): TGTGCCAGCAGCCCCAGGGGGCGCGGCACTGAAGCTTTCTTT.

The chain combines TRBV7-3 with TRBJ1-2; D is unresolved. From germline, CDR1 is SGHTA and CDR2 FQGTGA. The CDR3 extends over 13 amino acids. V lost 5 bases and J lost 2, with 9 bases in between. The CDR3 reads CASSPDKNYGYTF. As DNA, the CDR3 is TGTGCCAGCAGCCCCGACAAGAACTATGGCTACACCTTC.